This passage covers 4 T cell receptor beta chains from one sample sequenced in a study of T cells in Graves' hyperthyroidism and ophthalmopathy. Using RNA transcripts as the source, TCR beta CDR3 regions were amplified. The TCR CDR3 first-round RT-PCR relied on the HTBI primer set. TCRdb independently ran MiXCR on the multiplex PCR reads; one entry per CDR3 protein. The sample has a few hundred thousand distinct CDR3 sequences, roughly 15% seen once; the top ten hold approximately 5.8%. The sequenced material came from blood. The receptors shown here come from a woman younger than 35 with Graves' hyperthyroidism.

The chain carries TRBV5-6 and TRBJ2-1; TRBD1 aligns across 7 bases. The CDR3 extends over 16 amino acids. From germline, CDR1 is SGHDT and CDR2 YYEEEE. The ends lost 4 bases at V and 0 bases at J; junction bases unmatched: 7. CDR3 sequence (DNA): TGTGCCAGCAGCAAGACAGGGAAGTACTCCTACAATGAGCAGTTCTTC. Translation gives CASSKTGKYSYNEQFF. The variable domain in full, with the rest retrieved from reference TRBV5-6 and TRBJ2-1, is DAGVTQSPTHLIKTRGQQVTLRCSPKSGHDTVSWYQQALGQGPQFIFQYYEEEERQRGNFPDRFSGHQFPNYSSELNVNALLLGDSALYLCASSKTGKYSYNEQFFGPGTRLTVL.

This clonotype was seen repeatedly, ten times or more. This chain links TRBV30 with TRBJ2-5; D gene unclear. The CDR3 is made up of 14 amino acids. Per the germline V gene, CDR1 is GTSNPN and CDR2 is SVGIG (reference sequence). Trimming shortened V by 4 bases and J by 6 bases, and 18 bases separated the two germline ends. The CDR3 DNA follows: TGTGCCTGGATACCCCCTGGATGGGTGCAGACCCAGTACTTC. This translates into CAWIPPGWVQTQYF.

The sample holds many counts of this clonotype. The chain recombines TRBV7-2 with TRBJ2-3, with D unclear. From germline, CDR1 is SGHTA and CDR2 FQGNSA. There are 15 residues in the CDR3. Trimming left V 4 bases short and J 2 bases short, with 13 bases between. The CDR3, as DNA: TGTGCCAGCAGCTCTGTAAGGGCTACCACAGATACGCAGTATTTT. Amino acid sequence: CASSSVRATTDTQYF.

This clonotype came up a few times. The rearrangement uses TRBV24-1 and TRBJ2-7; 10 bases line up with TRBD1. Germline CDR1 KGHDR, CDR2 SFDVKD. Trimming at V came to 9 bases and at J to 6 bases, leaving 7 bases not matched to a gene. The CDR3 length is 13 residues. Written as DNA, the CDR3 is TGTGCCACCGAGGGACAGGGGTCGTGCGAGCAGTACTTC. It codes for CATEGQGSCEQYF.